The following is a T cell receptor beta chain sequence with its context. Its antigen is not identified. The data derive from a study of T-cell reconstitution after alpha-beta-depleted transplantation in children. Unique molecular identifiers were incorporated when the TCRbeta library was constructed. TCRdb re-called the PCR reads through MiXCR, storing one row per CDR3 protein. This sample has 250,000 or so distinct CDR3 sequences; more than 20% occur once, and the top ten carry 4.8%. Findings of the study overall: Once a year had passed after transplant, T-cell counts and diversity came mostly from newly produced T cells. Day-60 TCRbeta diversity that was high in some patients was derived from surviving recipient T cells and thymic progenitors.

V was clipped by 4 bases and J by 3 bases, with 16 bases between them. CDR3 length equals 16 residues. CDR1 is SGHVS, CDR2 FQNEAQ, per germline. This chain connects TRBV7-8 to TRBJ1-3; a possible D gene is TRBD1 (5 bases). The source of this sequence is a female patient aged 2-9 years who had a stem cell transplant for congenital amegakaryocytic thrombocytopenia, so the T cells may come from the graft donor. The starting material was PBMCs, mostly from graft donor cells, obtained 360 days after TCRalphabeta/CD19-depleted stem cell transplant. CDR3 nucleotide sequence: TGTGCCAGCAGCTCGACAGTGCCCTATGGTGGAAACACCATATATTTT. Amino acids: CASSSTVPYGGNTIYF. The variable domain in full, completed from reference TRBV7-8 and TRBJ1-3, reads GAGVSQSPRYKVAKRGQDVALRCDPISGHVSLFWYQQALGQGPEFLTYFQNEAQLDKSGLPSDRFFAERPEGSVSTLKIQRTQQEDSAVYLCASSSTVPYGGNTIYFGEGSWLTVV.